The 21 T cell receptor beta chains given below trace back to one sample, sequenced in a study of metastatic and nonmetastatic thyroid tumors. Patients underwent thyroid surgery, and none had received any treatment before it. With MiXCR, TCRdb called clones anew from the PCR reads. The table includes tens of thousands of clones, about a quarter detected once. Sequenced input: blood. These receptors were obtained from a male donor with papillary thyroid cancer or a benign thyroid nodule (not recorded which). Some clones in this sample may be carry-over from other donors' samples.

V and J are TRBV6-1 and TRBJ2-7, with a possible D match to TRBD2 (5 bases). Trimming removed 5 bases from V and 0 bases from J, with 11 bases in between. The CDR3 is 14 amino acids. The germline V gene encodes CDR1 MNHNS and CDR2 SASEGT. The CDR3 DNA is TGTGCCAGCAGTCCCGGGGTACACTCCTACGAGCAGTACTTC. Encoded protein: CASSPGVHSYEQYF.

This clone was counted between two and nine times. A read error may account for a junction end that differs from germline. The chain employs TRBV6-2 or TRBV6-3 and TRBJ2-7; the D gene could be TRBD1 or TRBD2 (5 bases each). There are 14 residues in the CDR3. Germline CDR1 MNHEY, CDR2 SVGEGT. CDR3 DNA sequence: TGTGCCAGCATTTACTCAGAGGGGACCTACGAGCAGTACTTC. Its translation is CASIYSEGTYEQYF.

Regarding this clone: A read error may explain this, as a much larger clone is one base away. J is TRBJ2-5 and V is TRBV7-9; D is unclear. Germline values: CDR1 SEHNR, CDR2 FQNEAQ (reference sequence). The CDR3 runs to 12 residues. Trimming removed 2 bases at V and 8 bases at J, with 9 bases between. This CDR3 is CASSLSGHTQYF. The CDR3 DNA is TGTGCCAGCAGCTTATCCGGTCATACCCAGTACTTC.

This clone was recorded at least ten times. A much larger clone differs by one base, so this may be a read error. The same CDR3 arises from other DNA sequences in this sample as well. V is TRBV27 and J is TRBJ1-1; no definite D call. The CDR3 contains 14 residues. Germline V gives CDR1 MNHEY, CDR2 SMNVEV (reference sequence). With 0 bases removed from V and 1 base from J, the gap between germline ends came to 6 bases. CDR3 sequence reads: CASSLSSGNTEAFF. CDR3 bases: TGTGCCAGCAGTTTATCCTCAGGGAACACTGAAGCTTTCTTT.

On this clone itself: This specimen includes other DNA sequences encoding the same CDR3. The CDR3 DNA reads as TGCAGTGCTAGGGATTGGGGGGCCAGCACAGATACGCAGTATTTT. Protein product: CSARDWGASTDTQYF. The chain carries TRBV20-1 and TRBJ2-3; D could derive from TRBD1 or TRBD2 (6 bases each). The CDR3 is made up of 15 amino acids. CDR1 and CDR2 from the germline V gene are DFQATT and SNEGSKA (reference sequence). Trimming took 3 bases from V and 0 from J, leaving 13 bases between them.

The chain combines TRBV5-1 with TRBJ2-1; no definite D call. The germline gives CDR1 SGHRS, CDR2 YFSETQ. This CDR3 spans 16 amino acids. V lost 2 bases and J 4 bases, leaving 16 bases between the germline ends. This CDR3 is CASSFDGRPVYNEQFF. Here the CDR3 DNA reads TGCGCCAGCAGCTTTGATGGCCGACCTGTATACAATGAGCAGTTCTTC.

Sample share makes this clone medium-sized. The genes are TRBV6-6 and TRBJ1-3, with D hard to call. V was trimmed by 2 bases and J by 2 bases, leaving 4 bases between them. The germline V gene encodes CDR1 MNHNY and CDR2 SVGAGI (reference sequence). This CDR3 has 13 amino acids. The DNA of the CDR3 is TGTGCCAGCAGTTACGTGACTGGAAACACCATATATTTT. Translation: CASSYVTGNTIYF.

This clone is a singleton in its sample. CDR3 nucleotide sequence: TGTGCCAGCAGTTACTCGGGTGAGGGGGCCTCTGAAGCTTTCTTT. Encoded protein: CASSYSGEGASEAFF. The chain joins TRBV6-2 or TRBV6-3 to TRBJ1-1, with 7 bases matching TRBD1. V trimming: 0 bases; J trimming: 6 bases; junction bases outside the gene matches: 7. Germline loops: CDR1 MNHEY, CDR2 SVGEGT. The CDR3 loop spans 15 amino acids.

This clone was seen at least ten times. The chain employs TRBV7-3 and TRBJ2-1; D perhaps matches TRBD1 (6 bases). Trimming left V 8 bases short and J 0 bases short, with 11 bases between. The CDR3 sequence is 14 residues long. Germline CDR1 reads SGHTA; CDR2 reads FQGTGA. The CDR3 region has the DNA TGTGCCAGCTCAATGGACAGCTCCTACAATGAGCAGTTCTTC. Encoded protein: CASSMDSSYNEQFF.

Notes on this clone: Different DNA sequences within this sample yield the same CDR3. This sequence joins TRBV20-1 and TRBJ2-6; possible D gene TRBD1, 6 bases. The CDR3 spans 17 residues. Trimming removed 5 bases from V and 19 bases from J, with 36 bases in between. CDR1 and CDR2 from the germline V gene are DFQATT and SNEGSKA (reference sequence). The CDR3 bases are TGCAGTGCTGGCCGGGACACACTGGACGCTGGGGCCAACGTACTAACTTTC. Translation gives CSAGRDTLDAGANVLTF.

In its sample, this clone was seen a few times. The chain has TRBV30 and TRBJ1-5; 7 nucleotides line up with TRBD1. The J segment lost 2 bases and the V segment lost 5 bases, leaving 6 bases of the junction unmatched. The CDR3 has 14 amino acids. Looked up from germline, CDR1 is GTSNPN and CDR2 is SVGIG (reference sequence). CDR3 sequence: CAWGTGDGNQPQHF. The CDR3 region has the DNA TGTGCCTGGGGTACAGGGGACGGCAATCAGCCCCAGCATTTT. Together with reference TRBV30 and TRBJ1-5, the CDR3 gives the full variable domain: SQTIHQWPATLVQPVGSPLSLECTVEGTSNPNLYWYRQAAGRGLQLLFYSVGIGQISSEVPQNLSASRPQDRQFILSSKKLLLSDSGFYLCAWGTGDGNQPQHFGDGTRLSIL.

The sample holds many counts of this clone. The CDR3 DNA sequence: TGCGCCAGCAGCTTGGGTGGGGGCCAAGAGACCCAGTACTTC. This gives the protein CASSLGGGQETQYF. The chain joins TRBV5-1 to TRBJ2-5; D possibly matches TRBD1 or TRBD2 (5 bases each). Germline V gives CDR1 SGHRS, CDR2 YFSETQ. Trimming stripped 0 bases from V and 1 base from J, with 7 bases between. CDR3 length equals 14 residues.

This clone was observed a few times. V and J are TRBV12-3 or TRBV12-4 and TRBJ2-7; 7 positions match TRBD1. V shed 6 bases, J shed 3 bases, and the junction held 8 bases outside the gene matches. The CDR3 sequence is 14 residues long. The DNA of the CDR3 is TGTGCCAGCAGAGAAGTGGGACAGATCTACGAGCAGTACTTC. Translation gives CASREVGQIYEQYF.

This clone has a count of ten or more. The CDR3: CSAEVPGPGELFF. The CDR3, as DNA: TGCAGTGCCGAGGTCCCAGGCCCCGGGGAGCTGTTTTTT. The V and J genes are TRBV20-1 and TRBJ2-2; D is unclear. V was clipped by 6 bases and J by 6 bases, with 14 bases between them. This CDR3 has 13 amino acids. CDR1 is DFQATT and CDR2 is SNEGSKA in the germline V gene (reference sequence).

This clone was counted ten times or more. The chain is built from TRBV4-2 and TRBJ2-1; possible D gene TRBD1, 6 bases. From germline, CDR1 is LGHNA and CDR2 YNFKEQ. The CDR3 consists of 17 residues. Trimming took 0 bases from V and 0 from J, leaving 12 bases between them. The CDR3 DNA follows: TGTGCCAGCAGCCAAGATGCAGCGGACAGCTCCTACAATGAGCAGTTCTTC. This gives the protein CASSQDAADSSYNEQFF.

A note on this clone: One end of the junction varies from germline; a read error may be responsible. The sample has other DNA sequences that encode this CDR3 too. As DNA, the CDR3 is TGTGCCAGCAGTGTGATACAGGGTGGCTACACATTC. Protein product: CASSVIQGGYTF. The V and J genes are TRBV2 and TRBJ1-2, with D perhaps matching TRBD1 (6 bases). This CDR3 contains 12 residues. CDR1 and CDR2 from the germline V gene are SNHLY and FYNNEI.

Concerning this clone itself: One end of the junction fails to match germline, which may point to a read error. This CDR3 reads CASRQDRTLAGRGQTQYF. The CDR3 DNA is TGCGCCAGCAGACAAGATCGTACTCTAGCGGGAAGGGGTCAGACCCAGTACTTC. The chain links TRBV4-3 to TRBJ2-5; TRBD2 aligns across 9 bases. Germline values: CDR1 LGHNA, CDR2 YSLEER. This CDR3 contains 18 residues.

This clone ranks as medium-sized. The rearrangement links TRBV7-8 to TRBJ2-2, with D maybe TRBD2 (5 bases). The V and J ends lost 3 bases and 1 base respectively, with 9 bases between them. CDR1 and CDR2 (germline): SGHVS, FQNEAQ. This CDR3 has 15 residues. The chain's CDR3 is CASSFRTGNTGELFF. In DNA, the CDR3 is TGTGCCAGCAGCTTCCGGACTGGGAACACCGGGGAGCTGTTTTTT.

This clone qualifies as medium-sized. The CDR3 loop reads CASSLFPYEQYF. As DNA, the CDR3 is TGTGCCAGCAGTTTATTCCCCTACGAGCAGTACTTC. This chain links TRBV28 with TRBJ2-7; D remains ambiguous. The ends were cut back, 1 base at V and 2 bases at J, with 3 bases in the middle. Per the germline V gene, CDR1 is MDHEN and CDR2 is SYDVKM. The CDR3 consists of 12 residues. The entire variable domain, with the rest obtained from reference TRBV28 and TRBJ2-7, is as follows: DVKVTQSSRYLVKRTGEKVFLECVQDMDHENMFWYRQDPGLGLRLIYFSYDVKMKEKGDIPEGYSVSREKKERFSLILESASTNQTSMYLCASSLFPYEQYFGPGTRLTVT.

This clone was seen repeatedly, ten times or more. The chain combines TRBV7-2 with TRBJ2-1, with no clear D. The V and J ends lost 5 bases and 6 bases respectively, with 14 bases between them. The CDR3 runs to 14 residues. Germline V CDR1 and CDR2: SGHTA, FQGNSA. The CDR3 DNA follows: TGTGCCAGCAGCCCCCCGCCCGTCGGCAATGAGCAGTTCTTC. As protein: CASSPPPVGNEQFF.

The chain is built from TRBV6-1 and TRBJ1-6; no definite D call. CDR3 length: 14 amino acids. Trimming removed 4 bases at V and 4 bases at J, with 8 bases between. CDR1 MNHNS and CDR2 SASEGT come from the germline V gene. CDR3 amino acids: CASSAGPYNSPLHF. As DNA, the CDR3 is TGTGCCAGCAGTGCCGGACCGTATAATTCACCCCTCCACTTT.